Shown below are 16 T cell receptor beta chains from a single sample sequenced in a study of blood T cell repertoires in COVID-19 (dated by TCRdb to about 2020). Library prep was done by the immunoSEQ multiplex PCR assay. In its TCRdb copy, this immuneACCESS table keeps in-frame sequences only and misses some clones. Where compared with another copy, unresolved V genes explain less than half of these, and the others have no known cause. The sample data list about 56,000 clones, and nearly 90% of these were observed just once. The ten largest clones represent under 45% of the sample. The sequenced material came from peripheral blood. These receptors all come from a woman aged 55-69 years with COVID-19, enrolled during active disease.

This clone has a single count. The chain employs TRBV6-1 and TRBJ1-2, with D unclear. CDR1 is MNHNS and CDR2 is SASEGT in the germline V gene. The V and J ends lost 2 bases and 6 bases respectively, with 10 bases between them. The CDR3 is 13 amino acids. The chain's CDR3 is CASSESLIDGYTF. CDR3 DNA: TGTGCCAGCAGTGAATCTCTTATCGATGGCTACACCTTC.

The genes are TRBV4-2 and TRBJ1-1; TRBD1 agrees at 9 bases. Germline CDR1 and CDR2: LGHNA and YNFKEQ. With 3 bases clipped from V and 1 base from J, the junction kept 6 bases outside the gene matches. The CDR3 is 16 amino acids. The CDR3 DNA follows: TGTGCCAGCAGCCACGCCGGGACAGGGTGGAACACTGAAGCTTTCTTT. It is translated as CASSHAGTGWNTEAFF.

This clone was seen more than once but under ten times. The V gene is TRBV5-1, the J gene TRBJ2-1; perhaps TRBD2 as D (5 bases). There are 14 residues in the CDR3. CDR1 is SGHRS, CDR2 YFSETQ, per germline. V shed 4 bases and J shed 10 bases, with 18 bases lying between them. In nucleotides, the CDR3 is TGCGCCAGCAGCCAACAGTCGGGGATCGGGGAGCAGTTCTTC. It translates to CASSQQSGIGEQFF.

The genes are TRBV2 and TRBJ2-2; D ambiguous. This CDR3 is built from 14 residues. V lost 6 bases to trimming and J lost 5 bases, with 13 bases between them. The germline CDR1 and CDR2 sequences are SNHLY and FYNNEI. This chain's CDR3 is CASRASSQTGELFF. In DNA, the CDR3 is TGTGCCAGCAGAGCCTCCTCCCAAACCGGGGAGCTGTTTTTT.

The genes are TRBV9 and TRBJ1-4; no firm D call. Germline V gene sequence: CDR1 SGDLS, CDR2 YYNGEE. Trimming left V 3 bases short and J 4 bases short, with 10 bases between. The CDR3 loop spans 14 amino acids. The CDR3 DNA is TGTGCCAGCAGCGCACAGAGATTTAATGAAAAACTGTTTTTT. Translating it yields CASSAQRFNEKLFF.

The CDR3 reads CASSEGQTGMNIQYF. The CDR3 DNA reads TGTGCCAGCAGTGAAGGGCAGACGGGGATGAACATTCAGTACTTC. The V call is TRBV2, the J call TRBJ2-4; tentatively, D is TRBD2 (5 bases). The CDR3 has 15 amino acids. CDR1 is SNHLY, CDR2 FYNNEI, per germline. V lost 1 base, J lost 7 bases, and 14 bases lay in between.

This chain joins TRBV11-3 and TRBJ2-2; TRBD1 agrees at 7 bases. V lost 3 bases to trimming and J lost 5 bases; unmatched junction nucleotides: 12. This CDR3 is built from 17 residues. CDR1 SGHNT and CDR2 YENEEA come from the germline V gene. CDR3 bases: TGTGCCAGCAGCTTTCAGTGGACAGGAGGTCGGACCGGGGAGCTGTTTTTT. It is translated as CASSFQWTGGRTGELFF.

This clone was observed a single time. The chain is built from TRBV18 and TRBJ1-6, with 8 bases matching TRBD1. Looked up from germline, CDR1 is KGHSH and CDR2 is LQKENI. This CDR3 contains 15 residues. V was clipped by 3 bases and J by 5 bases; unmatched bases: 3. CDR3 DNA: TGTGCCAGCTCACCTACGACAGGGGATAATTCACCCCTCCACTTT. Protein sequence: CASSPTTGDNSPLHF.

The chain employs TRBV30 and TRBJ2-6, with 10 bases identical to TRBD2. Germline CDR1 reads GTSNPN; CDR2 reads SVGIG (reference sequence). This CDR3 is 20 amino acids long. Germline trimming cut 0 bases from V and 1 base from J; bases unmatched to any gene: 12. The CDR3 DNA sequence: TGTGCCTGGAGTGTACGGCCGGGACTAGCGCGAATTTCTGGGGCCAACGTCCTGACTTTC. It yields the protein CAWSVRPGLARISGANVLTF.

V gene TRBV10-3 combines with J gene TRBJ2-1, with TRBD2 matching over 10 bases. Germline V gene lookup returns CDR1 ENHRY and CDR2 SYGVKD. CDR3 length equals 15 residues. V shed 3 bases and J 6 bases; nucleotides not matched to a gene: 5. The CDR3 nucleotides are TGTGCCATCAGTGAAACTAGCGGGAACCGCAATGAGCAGTTCTTC. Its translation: CAISETSGNRNEQFF.

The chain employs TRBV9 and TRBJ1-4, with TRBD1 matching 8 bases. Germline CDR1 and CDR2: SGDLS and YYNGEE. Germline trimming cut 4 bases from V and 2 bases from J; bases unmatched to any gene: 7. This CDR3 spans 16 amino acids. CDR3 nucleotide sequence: TGTGCCAGCAGCTCCGGACAGGGAGGGACTAATGAAAAACTGTTTTTT. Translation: CASSSGQGGTNEKLFF.

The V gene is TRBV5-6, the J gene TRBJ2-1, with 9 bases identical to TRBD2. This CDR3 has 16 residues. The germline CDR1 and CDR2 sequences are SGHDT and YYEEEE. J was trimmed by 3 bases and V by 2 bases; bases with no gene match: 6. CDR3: CASSLPGTSSYNEQFF. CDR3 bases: TGTGCCAGCAGCTTACCCGGGACTAGCAGCTACAATGAGCAGTTCTTC.

The CDR3 region is CASSPGVRTNTGELFF. The DNA of the CDR3 is TGTGCCAGCAGCCCCGGAGTTCGGACGAACACCGGGGAGCTGTTTTTT. The rearrangement joins TRBV7-2 to TRBJ2-2; D not resolved. The length of the CDR3 is 16 residues. V was cut by 5 bases and J by 0 bases, with 13 bases left in between. Germline loops: CDR1 SGHTA, CDR2 FQGNSA. The variable domain in full, with the rest retrieved from reference TRBV7-2 and TRBJ2-2, is GAGVSQSPSNKVTEKGKDVELRCDPISGHTALYWYRQSLGQGLEFLIYFQGNSAPDKSGLPSDRFSAERTGGSVSTLTIQRTQQEDSAVYLCASSPGVRTNTGELFFGEGSRLTVL.

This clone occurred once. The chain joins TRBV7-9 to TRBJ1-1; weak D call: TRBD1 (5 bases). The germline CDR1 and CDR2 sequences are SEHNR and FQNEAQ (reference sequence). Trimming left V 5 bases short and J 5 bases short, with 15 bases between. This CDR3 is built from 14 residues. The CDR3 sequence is CASSEGHPGTEAFF. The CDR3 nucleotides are TGTGCCAGCAGCGAAGGACACCCTGGGACTGAAGCTTTCTTT.

CDR3 bases: TGTGCCAGCACCCAGGACAGAAACACTGAAGCTTTCTTT. Amino acid sequence: CASTQDRNTEAFF. The chain links TRBV7-8 to TRBJ1-1, with a weak D call TRBD1 (6 bases). Germline CDR1 reads SGHVS; CDR2 reads FQNEAQ. The CDR3 has 13 residues. The V end was cut by 7 bases, the J end by 2 bases, with 11 bases between.

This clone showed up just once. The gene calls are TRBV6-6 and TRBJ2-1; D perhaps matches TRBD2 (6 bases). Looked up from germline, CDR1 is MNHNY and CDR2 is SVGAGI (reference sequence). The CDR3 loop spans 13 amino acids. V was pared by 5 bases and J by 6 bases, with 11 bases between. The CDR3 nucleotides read TGTGCCAGCAGTCCCGGAGGGCTCAATGAGCAGTTCTTC. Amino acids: CASSPGGLNEQFF.